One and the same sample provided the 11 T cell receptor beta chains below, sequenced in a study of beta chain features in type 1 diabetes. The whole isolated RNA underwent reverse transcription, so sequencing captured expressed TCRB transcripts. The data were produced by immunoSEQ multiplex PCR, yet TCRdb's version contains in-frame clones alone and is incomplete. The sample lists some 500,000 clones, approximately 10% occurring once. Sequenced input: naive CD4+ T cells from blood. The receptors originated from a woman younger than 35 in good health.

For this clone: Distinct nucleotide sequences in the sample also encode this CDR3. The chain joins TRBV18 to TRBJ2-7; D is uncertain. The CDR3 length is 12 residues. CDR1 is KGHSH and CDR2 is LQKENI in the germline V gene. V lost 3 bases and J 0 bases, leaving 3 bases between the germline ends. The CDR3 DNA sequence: TGTGCCAGCTCACCTAGCTCCTACGAGCAGTACGTC. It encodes CASSPSSYEQYV.

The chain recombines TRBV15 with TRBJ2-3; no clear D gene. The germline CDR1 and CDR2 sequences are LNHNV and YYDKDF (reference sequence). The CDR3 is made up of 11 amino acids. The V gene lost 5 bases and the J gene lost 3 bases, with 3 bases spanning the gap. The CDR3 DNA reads TGTGCCACCAGCCTTACAGATACGCAGTATTTT. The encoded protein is CATSLTDTQYF.

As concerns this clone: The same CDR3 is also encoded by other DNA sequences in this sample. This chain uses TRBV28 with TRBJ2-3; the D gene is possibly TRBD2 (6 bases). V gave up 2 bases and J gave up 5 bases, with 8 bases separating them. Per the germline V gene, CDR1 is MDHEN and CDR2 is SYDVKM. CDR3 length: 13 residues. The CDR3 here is CASSLEGLDTQYF. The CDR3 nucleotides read TGTGCCAGCAGTTTAGAGGGACTAGATACGCAGTATTTT.

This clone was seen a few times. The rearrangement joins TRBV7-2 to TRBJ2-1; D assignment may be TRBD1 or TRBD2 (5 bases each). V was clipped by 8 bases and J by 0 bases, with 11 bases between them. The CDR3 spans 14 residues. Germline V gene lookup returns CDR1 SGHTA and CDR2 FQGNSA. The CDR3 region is CASGYGGSYNEQFF. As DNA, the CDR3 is TGTGCCAGCGGCTATGGGGGCTCCTACAATGAGCAGTTCTTC.

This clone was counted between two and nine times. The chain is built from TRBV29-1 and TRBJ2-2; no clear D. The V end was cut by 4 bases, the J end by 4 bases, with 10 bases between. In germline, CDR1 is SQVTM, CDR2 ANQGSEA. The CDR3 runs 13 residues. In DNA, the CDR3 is TGCAGCGTTGGACCCGTTAGCACCGGGGAGCTGTTTTTT. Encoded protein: CSVGPVSTGELFF.

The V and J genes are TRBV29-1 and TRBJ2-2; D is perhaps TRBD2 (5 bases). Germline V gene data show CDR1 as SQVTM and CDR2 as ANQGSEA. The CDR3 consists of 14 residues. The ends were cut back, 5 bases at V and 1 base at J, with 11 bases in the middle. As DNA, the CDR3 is TGCAGCGTTCGGTCCGGACTGAACACCGGGGAGCTGTTTTTT. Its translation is CSVRSGLNTGELFF.

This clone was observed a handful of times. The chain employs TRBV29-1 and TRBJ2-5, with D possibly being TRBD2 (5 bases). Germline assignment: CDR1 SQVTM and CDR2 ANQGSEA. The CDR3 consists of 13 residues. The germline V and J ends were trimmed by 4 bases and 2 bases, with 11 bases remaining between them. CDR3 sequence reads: CSVGRTSQETQYF. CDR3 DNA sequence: TGCAGCGTTGGTCGGACTTCGCAAGAGACCCAGTACTTC. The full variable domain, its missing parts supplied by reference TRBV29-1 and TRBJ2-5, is SAVISQKPSRDICQRGTSLTIQCQVDSQVTMMFWYRQQPGQSLTLIATANQGSEATYESGFVIDKFPISRPNLTFSTLTVSNMSPEDSSIYLCSVGRTSQETQYFGPGTRLLVL.

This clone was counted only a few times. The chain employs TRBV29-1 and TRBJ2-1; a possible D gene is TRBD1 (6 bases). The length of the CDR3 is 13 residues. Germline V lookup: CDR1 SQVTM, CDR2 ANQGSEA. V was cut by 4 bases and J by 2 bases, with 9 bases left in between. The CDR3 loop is CSVGGDTYNEQFF. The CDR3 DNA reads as TGCAGCGTTGGAGGGGACACCTACAATGAGCAGTTCTTC.

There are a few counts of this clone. CDR3 loop: CASSVVGLGPTVEQFF. CDR3 coding DNA: TGTGCCAGCAGCGTAGTGGGTTTGGGACCAACCGTGGAGCAGTTCTTC. The chain recombines TRBV9 with TRBJ2-1; perhaps D is TRBD1 or TRBD2 (5 bases each). Trimming removed 0 bases from V and 10 bases from J, with 20 bases in between. Germline CDR1 is SGDLS and CDR2 is YYNGEE. CDR3 length: 16 amino acids.

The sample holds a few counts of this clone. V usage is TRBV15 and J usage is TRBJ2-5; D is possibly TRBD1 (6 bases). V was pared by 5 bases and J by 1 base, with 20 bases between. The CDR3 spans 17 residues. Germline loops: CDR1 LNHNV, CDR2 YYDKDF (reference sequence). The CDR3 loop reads CATSGLQGKGAQETQYF. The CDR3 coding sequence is TGTGCCACCAGCGGCCTGCAGGGGAAAGGGGCCCAAGAGACCCAGTACTTC.

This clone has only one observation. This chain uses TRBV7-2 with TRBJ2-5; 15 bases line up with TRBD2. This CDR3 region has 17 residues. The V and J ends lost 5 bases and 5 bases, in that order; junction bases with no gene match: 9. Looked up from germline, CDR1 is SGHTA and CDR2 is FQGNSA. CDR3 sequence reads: CASSIWTSGRARETQYF. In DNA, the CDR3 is TGTGCCAGCAGCATATGGACTAGCGGGAGGGCCAGGGAGACCCAGTACTTC.